This T cell receptor beta chain was found in a study of control samples from healthy donors and cancer patients. CDR1 SGHTA and CDR2 FQGTGA come from the germline V gene. V lost 3 bases and J lost 5, with 7 bases in between. The CDR3 sequence is 12 residues long. TCRdb's copy holds only in-frame clones and misses some; the assay was immunoSEQ multiplex PCR. This table holds approximately 100,000 clones, almost 90% found once. This clone occurred a few times. The chain employs TRBV7-3 and TRBJ2-5, with a possible D match to TRBD1 (5 bases). Input material: blood. This clonotype was obtained from a man aged 25-40 years in good health. The CDR3, as DNA: TGTGCCAGCAGCTTCCCAGGGGAGACCCAGTACTTC. Its translation is CASSFPGETQYF.